The 20 T cell receptor beta chains reported below all come from one sample, sequenced in a study of regulatory T cells in long-lasting Graves disease. Time point specified: newly diagnosed GD, antithyroid drugs for less than 3 months. PBMC-extracted RNA yielded the TCR library. CDR3-region Arm-PCR and iRepertoire HTBI primers produced the TCR beta libraries. In TCRdb, the multiplex PCR reads were re-called with MiXCR into one record per CDR3 protein. Among approximately 470,000 distinct CDR3 sequences listed, 15% to 20% were seen once. These data were likewise used in another study, on T cells in Graves' hyperthyroidism and ophthalmopathy.

The specimen comprised peripheral blood mononuclear cells (PBMCs), sampled at new diagnosis, from a patient treated with antithyroid drugs. These receptors were obtained from a man aged 35-49 years with Graves disease.

This clonotype was detected many times. Its ends do not fully match the called genes, so a read error is possible. V and J are TRBV5-1 and TRBJ2-3; D possibly matches TRBD1 or TRBD2 (5 bases each). The CDR3 is 14 amino acids. The germline CDR1 and CDR2 sequences are SGHRS and YFSETQ. CDR3 amino acids: CASSLVRGADTQYF. In nucleotides, the CDR3 is TGTGCCAGCAGCTTAGTGAGGGGCGCGGATACGCAGTATTTT.

This clonotype was counted at least ten times. This may be a read error, as it is one base from a much larger clone. The chain employs TRBV7-2 and TRBJ2-3; D gene ambiguous. The CDR3 has 13 amino acids. CDR1 and CDR2 (germline): SGHTA, FQGNSA. V lost 3 bases, J lost 1 base, and 5 bases lay in between. This CDR3 is CASSFRGTDTQYF. The CDR3 DNA reads TGTGCCAGCAGCTTCCGGGGCACAGATACGCAGTATTTT.

This clonotype was detected many times. The chain is built from TRBV3-1 and TRBJ2-1, with 9 bases fitting TRBD2. The CDR3 has 14 amino acids. V lost 4 bases to trimming and J lost 7 bases; unmatched junction nucleotides: 5. Germline CDR1 LGHDT, CDR2 YNNKEL (reference sequence). CDR3 sequence (DNA): TGTGCCAGCAGCCGAGCGGGAGGATTAAATGAGCAGTTCTTC. The encoded protein is CASSRAGGLNEQFF.

Regarding this clonotype: It is likely a read error: a sequence one base away is far more abundant. The chain is built from TRBV7-9 and TRBJ2-1, with a tentative D call TRBD1 (5 bases). CDR3 length: 16 residues. The V gene's germline CDR1 is SEHNR and CDR2 FQNEAQ (reference sequence). V lost 1 base to trimming and J lost 6 bases, with 16 bases between them. The CDR3 coding sequence is TGTGCCAGCAGCTTAGTGGGGCAGGGTAACTGCAATGAGCAGTTCTTC. This codes for CASSLVGQGNCNEQFF.

Points on this clonotype: This may arise from a read error, as a much more abundant clone is one base away. In DNA form, the CDR3 reads TGTGCCAGCAGCTCCGGACAGGGGGGCACAGATACGCAGTATTTT. This sequence encodes CASSSGQGGTDTQYF. This rearrangement joins TRBV11-2 to TRBJ2-3; TRBD1 matches at 10 bases. Germline lookup yields CDR1 SGHAT and CDR2 FQNNGV. There are 15 residues in the CDR3. The V and J ends lost 4 bases and 1 base, in that order; junction bases with no gene match: 2.

This clonotype occurred once. The junction shows a germline mismatch at one end, possibly a read error. This rearrangement joins TRBV5-1 to TRBJ2-1; TRBD2 agrees at 8 bases. This CDR3 is built from 15 residues. Germline V lookup: CDR1 SGHRS, CDR2 YFSETQ. CDR3 residues: CTSSPGSGRTNEQFF. CDR3 coding DNA: TGCACCAGCAGCCCTGGCAGCGGGAGAACGAATGAGCAGTTCTTC.

In this sample, this clonotype turned up many times. The rearrangement joins TRBV28 to TRBJ2-7, with D unresolved. There are 14 residues in the CDR3. Deletions cut 3 bases from V and 5 bases from J, with 14 bases between. Per the germline V gene, CDR1 is MDHEN and CDR2 is SYDVKM. The CDR3 DNA reads as TGTGCCAGCAGTTTTTCTGGGTTTTACGACGAGCAGTACTTC. It encodes CASSFSGFYDEQYF.

This clonotype was detected ten times or more. V is TRBV28 and J is TRBJ2-1, with TRBD2 matching 9 bases. V dropped 3 bases and J dropped 12; count of bases not matched to a gene: 21. Germline V gene sequence: CDR1 MDHEN, CDR2 SYDVKM. The CDR3 consists of 18 residues. CDR3 protein: CASSLSPGPKTSGAGQFF. The CDR3 region has the DNA TGTGCCAGCAGTTTGAGTCCGGGACCTAAGACTAGCGGCGCGGGGCAGTTCTTC.

The V call is TRBV7-9, the J call TRBJ2-5; 7 bases line up with TRBD1. Looked up from germline, CDR1 is SEHNR and CDR2 is FQNEAQ (reference sequence). This CDR3 comprises 14 residues. The V gene end was trimmed by 5 bases and the J gene end by 3 bases; junction bases not matched to a gene: 6. The CDR3 nucleotides are TGTGCCAGCAGCCCCCAGACAGGGAAAGAGACCCAGTACTTC. It yields the protein CASSPQTGKETQYF.

The chain has TRBV3-1 and TRBJ2-1; maybe TRBD2 (6 bases). The CDR3 totals 16 residues. CDR1 is LGHDT and CDR2 is YNNKEL in the germline V gene (reference sequence). The V end was cut by 4 bases, the J end by 0 bases, with 13 bases between. The CDR3 nucleotides read TGTGCCAGCAGCCTACGGAGGGCCAGCTCCTACAATGAGCAGTTCTTC. This sequence encodes CASSLRRASSYNEQFF.

This clonotype has a single count. A clone one base away is much larger, so this may be a read error. This chain links TRBV6-2 or TRBV6-3 with TRBJ2-7, with 7 nucleotides matching TRBD1. The CDR3 covers 14 residues. Germline-derived CDR1 and CDR2 are MNHEY and SVGEGT. The V segment lost 0 bases and the J segment 7 bases; nucleotides outside the gene matches: 6. CDR3: CASSYSTGSNEQYF. CDR3 bases: TGTGCCAGCAGTTACTCGACAGGGAGCAATGAGCAGTACTTC.

This chain links TRBV2 with TRBJ1-6; 8 positions match TRBD1. The CDR3 spans 13 residues. Germline V gives CDR1 SNHLY, CDR2 FYNNEI. Losses at the gene ends were 10 bases for V and 7 bases for J; bases not matched to a gene: 6. CDR3 region: CANSDRVNSPLHF. In nucleotides, the CDR3 is TGTGCCAATTCGGACAGGGTGAATTCACCCCTCCACTTT.

This clonotype was seen a few times. The rearrangement joins TRBV24-1 to TRBJ2-1; 7 bases match TRBD1. Germline values: CDR1 KGHDR, CDR2 SFDVKD. The CDR3 loop spans 15 amino acids. V shed 1 base and J 8 bases; nucleotides not matched to a gene: 7. Written as DNA, the CDR3 is TGTGCCACCAGTGATTTATCGACAGGGTGGGATGAGCAGTTCTTC. Encoded protein: CATSDLSTGWDEQFF.

This clonotype was counted at least ten times. J is TRBJ2-3 and V is TRBV28; D gene ambiguous. Trimming took 2 bases from V and 6 from J, leaving 12 bases between them. The CDR3 runs to 14 residues. Germline CDR1 is MDHEN and CDR2 is SYDVKM. CDR3 in amino acids: CASSLDRVMDTQYF. DNA for the CDR3: TGTGCCAGCAGTTTAGACCGGGTCATGGATACGCAGTATTTT.

The genes are TRBV28 and TRBJ2-1; 9 bases agree with TRBD1. The J call may be incorrect, as the DNA end agrees better with TRBJ2-5. The CDR3 has 13 amino acids. Germline V gene sequence: CDR1 MDHEN, CDR2 SYDVKM. The CDR3 bases are TGTGTATCGGGACAGGGCGGCGCAGAGACCCAGTACTTC. It specifies CVSGQGGAETQYF.

The chain uses TRBV29-1 and TRBJ2-5; a possible D gene is TRBD1 (5 bases). Germline V gene lookup returns CDR1 SQVTM and CDR2 ANQGSEA. The CDR3 consists of 12 residues. V was trimmed by 3 bases and J by 5 bases, leaving 10 bases between them. CDR3 nucleotides: TGCAGCGTTGACAGGGCTGGCGAGACCCAGTACTTC. It is translated as CSVDRAGETQYF.

In this sample, this clonotype turned up a few times. The J gene is TRBJ2-5, the V gene TRBV20-1, with 8 nucleotides matching TRBD2. J gave up 5 bases and V 1 base, and 6 bases lay outside the gene matches. Looked up from germline, CDR1 is DFQATT and CDR2 is SNEGSKA (reference sequence). This CDR3 region has 14 residues. CDR3 nucleotide sequence: TGCAGTGCTAGAGGGGCTAGCGGGTGGGAGACCCAGTACTTC. This translates into CSARGASGWETQYF.

This clonotype was observed a handful of times. A much larger clone sits a single nucleotide away, making a read error possible. The gene calls are TRBV2 and TRBJ2-1; D is undetermined. Germline CDR1 is SNHLY and CDR2 is FYNNEI. The CDR3 extends over 15 amino acids. CDR3 sequence: CASSEARTPYNEQSF. In DNA form, the CDR3 reads TGTGCCAGCAGTGAAGCGCGGACCCCCTACAATGAGCAGTCCTTC.

The chain is built from TRBV7-8 and TRBJ2-3; TRBD1 agrees at 8 bases. After removal of 5 bases from V and 2 bases from J, the junction contained 9 bases not matched to a gene. The CDR3 consists of 16 residues. From germline, CDR1 is SGHVS and CDR2 FQNEAQ. CDR3 amino acids: CASSDIGQGTTDTQYF. Here the CDR3 DNA reads TGTGCCAGCAGCGACATCGGACAGGGAACCACAGATACGCAGTATTTT.

This clonotype has at least ten counts. The J gene is TRBJ2-6, the V gene TRBV2; no firm D call. The CDR3 runs to 13 residues. V gave up 10 bases and J gave up 0 bases, with 7 bases separating them. Germline assignment: CDR1 SNHLY and CDR2 FYNNEI. This CDR3 reads CATGLSGANVLTF. CDR3 in DNA: TGTGCCACCGGCCTCTCTGGGGCCAACGTCCTGACTTTC.